Each of the 30 T cell receptor beta chains below was sequenced from the same sample in a study of blood T cell repertoires in COVID-19. The table came from immunoSEQ multiplex PCR; TCRdb's copy has only in-frame clones and leaves some out. The data contain over 35,000 clones, roughly nine tenths of them singletons. Sequenced: peripheral blood. These receptors originate from a man aged 65 to 85 with active COVID-19.

The rearrangement links TRBV7-2 to TRBJ2-2, with 7 bases that match TRBD2. The germline CDR1 and CDR2 sequences are SGHTA and FQGNSA. The V and J ends lost 5 bases and 3 bases, in that order; junction bases with no gene match: 6. The length of the CDR3 is 15 residues. CDR3 DNA: TGTGCCAGCAGCCGTAGCGGGTCGGACACCGGGGAGCTGTTTTTT. Translation gives CASSRSGSDTGELFF.

The chain combines TRBV5-6 with TRBJ1-6, with 8 nucleotides matching TRBD1. J gave up 6 bases and V 1 base, and 3 bases lay outside the gene matches. This CDR3 spans 15 amino acids. The V gene's germline CDR1 is SGHDT and CDR2 YYEEEE. The CDR3 loop reads CASSLRDRLNSPLHF. The CDR3 DNA reads TGTGCCAGCAGCTTGAGGGACAGGCTTAATTCACCCCTCCACTTT.

This chain links TRBV5-1 with TRBJ1-2; D might be TRBD1 (6 bases). This CDR3 has 12 amino acids. Germline CDR1 SGHRS, CDR2 YFSETQ. V lost 0 bases and J 13 bases, leaving 13 bases between the germline ends. Here the CDR3 reads CASSLAGQPFTF. For the CDR3, the DNA is TGCGCCAGCAGCTTGGCGGGACAACCTTTCACCTTC. The whole variable domain, remainder taken from reference TRBV5-1 and TRBJ1-2, is KAGVTQTPRYLIKTRGQQVTLSCSPISGHRSVSWYQQTPGQGLQFLFEYFSETQRNKGNFPGRFSGRQFSNSRSEMNVSTLELGDSALYLCASSLAGQPFTFGSGTRLTVV.

As for this clone: Mismatch with germline at one junction end may stem from a read error. The chain joins TRBV18 to TRBJ1-6; D is unclear. Germline CDR1 KGHSH, CDR2 LQKENI. The CDR3 covers 15 residues. This chain's CDR3 is CASSPQVHYNSPLHF. The DNA of the CDR3 is TGTGCCAGCTCACCACAGGTGCACTATAATTCACCTCTCCACTTT.

Only a few counts were recorded for this clone. The CDR3 loop reads CASSLFTKPQETQYF. Written as DNA, the CDR3 is TGCGCCAGCAGCTTGTTCACGAAGCCCCAAGAGACCCAGTACTTC. The rearrangement uses TRBV5-1 and TRBJ2-5; D is ambiguous. The CDR3 consists of 15 residues. The V gene's germline CDR1 is SGHRS and CDR2 YFSETQ. The ends were cut back, 1 base at V and 1 base at J, with 11 bases in the middle.

The chain carries TRBV4-1 and TRBJ1-1; 8 nucleotides line up with TRBD1. V was pared by 0 bases and J by 9 bases, with 3 bases of the junction left unmatched. The CDR3 is 13 amino acids. Germline CDR1 is MGHRA and CDR2 is YSYEKL. CDR3 protein: CASSQDPRGQAFF. The CDR3 DNA reads TGCGCCAGCAGCCAAGATCCCAGGGGGCAAGCTTTCTTT.

This chain links TRBV6-6 with TRBJ1-6, with D tentatively TRBD1 (6 bases). The CDR3 covers 15 residues. Trimming removed 2 bases from V and 9 bases from J, with 14 bases in between. The germline V gene has CDR1 MNHNY and CDR2 SVGAGI (reference sequence). The CDR3 DNA sequence: TGTGCCAGCAGTTACGGCGGACAGTCGGGTTCACCCCTCCACTTT. This translates into CASSYGGQSGSPLHF.

The chain has TRBV6-6 and TRBJ1-2; 12 positions match TRBD1. The CDR3 has 16 residues. With 4 bases clipped from V and 7 bases from J, the junction kept 10 bases outside the gene matches. Germline lookup yields CDR1 MNHNY and CDR2 SVGAGI (reference sequence). Written as DNA, the CDR3 is TGTGCCAGCAGTTTTCTGACGGGACAGGGGGCGGGTGGCTACACCTTC. Residues: CASSFLTGQGAGGYTF.

The V gene is TRBV9, the J gene TRBJ1-4; D possibly corresponds to TRBD1 (5 bases). This CDR3 has 14 residues. CDR1 is SGDLS, CDR2 YYNGEE, per germline. V lost 3 bases, J lost 8 bases, and 14 bases lay in between. The CDR3 loop is CASSATGDSEKLFF. DNA of the CDR3: TGTGCCAGCAGCGCCACAGGCGATTCCGAAAAACTGTTTTTT. Combining the CDR3 with reference TRBV9 and TRBJ1-4 gives the whole variable domain DSGVTQTPKHLITATGQRVTLRCSPRSGDLSVYWYQQSLDQGLQFLIQYYNGEERAKGNILERFSAQQFPDLHSELNLSSLELGDSALYFCASSATGDSEKLFFGSGTQLSVL.

This clone was seen just once. The chain has TRBV6-1 and TRBJ2-3, with 7 bases fitting TRBD2. CDR1 MNHNS and CDR2 SASEGT come from the germline V gene. V lost 2 bases and J lost 5; bases outside the gene matches: 7. CDR3 length: 15 residues. CDR3 region: CASSEKPGGVDTQYF. The CDR3 region has the DNA TGTGCCAGCAGTGAAAAACCGGGAGGTGTAGATACGCAGTATTTT.

The DNA for the CDR3 is TGTGCCAGCTCACCACAGGGGGCTTCGACTGAAGCTTTCTTT. This translates into CASSPQGASTEAFF. The chain is built from TRBV18 and TRBJ1-1; 7 nucleotides align to TRBD1. V was clipped by 1 base and J by 5 bases; unmatched bases: 4. The germline V gene has CDR1 KGHSH and CDR2 LQKENI. The CDR3 extends over 14 amino acids.

The chain links TRBV5-6 to TRBJ1-6, with D maybe TRBD1 (6 bases). Trimming stripped 1 base from V and 6 bases from J, with 17 bases between. This CDR3 is 17 amino acids long. The germline CDR1 and CDR2 sequences are SGHDT and YYEEEE. As DNA, the CDR3 is TGTGCCAGCAGCTTGATGGGGGCGAAGAGCGTTAATTCACCCCTCCACTTT. The encoded protein is CASSLMGAKSVNSPLHF. Variable domain in full (rest from reference TRBV5-6 and TRBJ1-6): DAGVTQSPTHLIKTRGQQVTLRCSPKSGHDTVSWYQQALGQGPQFIFQYYEEEERQRGNFPDRFSGHQFPNYSSELNVNALLLGDSALYLCASSLMGAKSVNSPLHFGNGTRLTVT.

The chain carries TRBV7-9 and TRBJ2-3; TRBD2 agrees at 7 bases. The germline gives CDR1 SEHNR, CDR2 FQNEAQ (reference sequence). The length of the CDR3 is 14 residues. Germline trimming cut 3 bases from V and 4 bases from J; bases unmatched to any gene: 4. In DNA, the CDR3 is TGTGCCAGCAGCTTGCGGGAGAGGGCAGATACGCAGTATTTT. Protein: CASSLRERADTQYF.

The V call is TRBV19, the J call TRBJ2-1; 14 bases fit TRBD2. Trimming at V came to 3 bases and at J to 7 bases, leaving 2 bases not matched to a gene. Per the germline V gene, CDR1 is LNHDA and CDR2 is SQIVND (reference sequence). The CDR3 has 15 residues. CDR3 protein: CASSMGLAGVNEQFF. The DNA for the CDR3 is TGTGCCAGTAGTATGGGACTAGCGGGAGTGAATGAGCAGTTCTTC.

CDR3 nucleotide sequence: TGTGCCAGCAGTGATTCACCACAGGGGGCTAAGGGCTACACCTTC. Protein: CASSDSPQGAKGYTF. The chain couples TRBV25-1 to TRBJ1-2; 9 nucleotides align to TRBD1. The CDR3 contains 15 residues. V was clipped by 3 bases and J by 8 bases; unmatched bases: 10. Germline V gene sequence: CDR1 MGHDK, CDR2 SYGVNS.

CDR3 nucleotides: TGCGCCAGCAGCCAAGACTCGGGATTTCAAGAGACCCAGTACTTC. It translates to CASSQDSGFQETQYF. The rearrangement joins TRBV4-3 to TRBJ2-5, with a weak D call TRBD2 (5 bases). Trimming cost V 0 bases and J 2 bases, with 10 bases left between them. This CDR3 has 15 amino acids. Germline V gene lookup returns CDR1 LGHNA and CDR2 YSLEER.

The chain carries TRBV4-1 and TRBJ2-1, with 8 nucleotides matching TRBD2. Germline CDR1 is MGHRA and CDR2 is YSYEKL. The CDR3 runs 16 residues. V lost 4 bases and J lost 7; bases outside the gene matches: 12. CDR3 coding DNA: TGCGCCAGCAGCCCCCTCGGGAGGGAGAAGATAAATGAGCAGTTCTTC. Translating it yields CASSPLGREKINEQFF.

The rearrangement joins TRBV9 to TRBJ1-6; D not certain. Trimming took off 0 bases at V and 0 bases at J, with 13 bases between the two ends. CDR1 is SGDLS, CDR2 YYNGEE, per germline. The CDR3 runs 18 residues. The CDR3 DNA follows: TGTGCCAGCAGCGTAGGCGTAGAAGCGAGCTCCTATAATTCACCCCTCCACTTT. Translating it yields CASSVGVEASSYNSPLHF.

J is TRBJ2-1 and V is TRBV11-3; 10 positions match TRBD1. The CDR3 length is 17 residues. The junction had 3 bases not matched to a gene; V was cut back by 1 base and J by 0 bases. Germline V gene data show CDR1 as SGHNT and CDR2 as YENEEA. The CDR3 region is CASSLGQGASSYNEQFF. In DNA form, the CDR3 reads TGTGCCAGCAGCTTAGGACAGGGGGCCTCCTCCTACAATGAGCAGTTCTTC.

The V gene is TRBV11-2, the J gene TRBJ2-3, with TRBD2 as a possible D gene (5 bases). V was clipped by 5 bases and J by 6 bases, with 15 bases between them. The germline V gene has CDR1 SGHAT and CDR2 FQNNGV. This CDR3 is 14 amino acids long. The CDR3 DNA reads TGTGCCAGCAGCGCTTCCTCACTAGGGGATACGCAGTATTTT. Its translation is CASSASSLGDTQYF.

The chain recombines TRBV7-6 with TRBJ2-6; no clear D. This CDR3 spans 16 amino acids. From germline, CDR1 is SGHVS and CDR2 FNYEAQ. V shed 4 bases and J shed 4 bases, with 14 bases lying between them. CDR3: CASSSKPGSGANVLTF. The CDR3 DNA reads as TGTGCCAGCAGCTCCAAACCAGGCTCCGGGGCCAACGTCCTGACTTTC. The whole variable domain, filled in from reference TRBV7-6 and TRBJ2-6, reads GAGVSQSPRYKVTKRGQDVALRCDPISGHVSLYWYRQALGQGPEFLTYFNYEAQQDKSGLPNDRFSAERPEGSISTLTIQRTEQRDSAMYRCASSSKPGSGANVLTFGAGSRLTVL.

J is TRBJ2-3 and V is TRBV24-1; 9 bases match TRBD1. The V gene's germline CDR1 is KGHDR and CDR2 SFDVKD. The CDR3 is 16 residues long. J lost 5 bases, V lost 4 bases, and 9 bases had no gene match. CDR3 sequence reads: CATSDRRDRVGDTQYF. As DNA, the CDR3 is TGTGCCACCAGTGACAGAAGGGACAGGGTAGGAGATACGCAGTATTTT.

The chain combines TRBV9 with TRBJ1-2, with 7 bases lining up with TRBD1. From germline, CDR1 is SGDLS and CDR2 YYNGEE. This CDR3 is built from 15 residues. J was trimmed by 2 bases and V by 0 bases; bases with no gene match: 4. The CDR3 nucleotides read TGTGCCAGCAGCGTAGGAAGGGGGCCCAACTATGGCTACACCTTC. Translating it yields CASSVGRGPNYGYTF.

This chain joins TRBV19 and TRBJ2-1, with 9 bases aligning to TRBD1. Germline V gives CDR1 LNHDA, CDR2 SQIVND (reference sequence). The CDR3 consists of 15 residues. With V trimmed by 5 bases and J by 12 bases, 14 bases remained unmatched. DNA of the CDR3: TGTGCCAGTAGTTCCCCCGAGACAGGGGGAGTTGGGCAGTTCTTC. As protein: CASSSPETGGVGQFF.

The V call is TRBV3-1 (or the pseudogene TRBV3-2), the J call TRBJ2-4; 15 bases fit TRBD2. CDR3 size: 17 residues. The V and J ends lost 2 bases and 8 bases, in that order; junction bases with no gene match: 7. Germline assignment: CDR1 LGHDT and CDR2 YNNKEL (reference sequence). The CDR3 DNA reads as TGTGCCAGCAGCCAACCCCGGACTAGCGGGGGGGCCCACATTCAGTACTTC. Translation gives CASSQPRTSGGAHIQYF.

The chain joins TRBV4-3 to TRBJ1-4; 9 nucleotides align to TRBD1. The CDR3 consists of 16 residues. Unmatched junction bases numbered 10, after V lost 3 bases and J lost 8 bases. Per the germline V gene, CDR1 is LGHNA and CDR2 is YSLEER. CDR3 bases: TGCGCCAGCAGCCATCACGTAGGGGACAGGGACGAAAAACTGTTTTTT. This translates into CASSHHVGDRDEKLFF.

The chain employs TRBV7-2 and TRBJ2-7; TRBD2 matches 12 bases. The CDR3 runs 18 residues. V lost 5 bases, J lost 6 bases, and 17 bases stayed unmatched. Germline CDR1 SGHTA, CDR2 FQGNSA. In DNA form, the CDR3 reads TGTGCCAGCAGCCCACGACAGGTTCCTAGCGGGAGGGCCACCGAGCAGTACTTC. It encodes CASSPRQVPSGRATEQYF.

The chain recombines TRBV13 with TRBJ1-2; 8 bases map to TRBD1. The V segment lost 3 bases and the J segment 6 bases; nucleotides outside the gene matches: 6. Germline V lookup: CDR1 PRHDT, CDR2 FYEKMQ (reference sequence). The CDR3 sequence is 14 residues long. CDR3 amino acids: CASSFSRTGNGYTF. The CDR3 DNA sequence: TGTGCCAGCAGCTTTAGTAGGACAGGGAATGGCTACACCTTC.

This chain uses TRBV18 with TRBJ2-7; 9 bases map to TRBD1. The CDR3 has 13 amino acids. Trimming removed 2 bases from V and 5 bases from J; junction bases left unmatched: 1. Germline CDR1 and CDR2: KGHSH and LQKENI. The CDR3 is CASSPTGGHEQYF. In DNA form, the CDR3 reads TGTGCCAGCTCACCAACAGGGGGCCACGAGCAGTACTTC.

This chain joins TRBV6-5 and TRBJ2-7; 8 bases fit TRBD2. This CDR3 has 15 amino acids. J was trimmed by 4 bases and V by 2 bases; bases with no gene match: 7. Germline V gives CDR1 MNHEY, CDR2 SVGAGI. CDR3 protein: CASSYISSGSYEQYF. CDR3 DNA sequence: TGTGCCAGCAGTTACATATCGAGCGGGAGTTACGAGCAGTACTTC.